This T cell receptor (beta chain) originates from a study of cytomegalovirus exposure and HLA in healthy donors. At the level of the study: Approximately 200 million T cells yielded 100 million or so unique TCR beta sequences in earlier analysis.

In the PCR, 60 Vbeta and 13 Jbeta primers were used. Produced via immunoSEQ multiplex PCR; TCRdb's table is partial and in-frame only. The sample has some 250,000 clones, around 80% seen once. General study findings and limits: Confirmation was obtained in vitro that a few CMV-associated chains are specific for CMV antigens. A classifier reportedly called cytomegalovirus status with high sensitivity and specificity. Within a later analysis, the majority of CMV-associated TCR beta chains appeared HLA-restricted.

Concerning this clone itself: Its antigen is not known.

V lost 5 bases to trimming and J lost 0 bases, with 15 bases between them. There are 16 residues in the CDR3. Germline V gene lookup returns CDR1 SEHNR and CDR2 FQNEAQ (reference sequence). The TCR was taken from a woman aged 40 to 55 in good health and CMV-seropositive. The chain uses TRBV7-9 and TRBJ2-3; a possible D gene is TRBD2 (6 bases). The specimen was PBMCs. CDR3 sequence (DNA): TGTGCCAGCAGCCCCCCGGCTGGGACTAGCACAGATACGCAGTATTTT. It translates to CASSPPAGTSTDTQYF.